The entry below describes one TCR gamma chain. The CDR3 has 14 residues. Germline V lookup: CDR1 GITISATS, CDR2 ISYDGTV (reference sequence). The V segment lost 6 bases and the J segment 9 bases; nucleotides outside the gene matches: 5. This sample is drawn from a study of gamma-delta T cells after stem cell transplantation. TCRdb re-called clones from the RT-PCR reads using CATT. Seen here are approximately 3,700 gamma-chain clones, approximately 4.9% observed once, and the top ten hold about 20%. The source is a human donor. It is not recorded whose cells these are; they may come from a transplant donor. The sample was gamma-delta T cells. The chain carries TRGV9 and TRGJP. CDR3 nucleotide sequence: TGTGCCTTGTGGAGGGGGTTGGGCAAAAAAATCAAGGTATTT. Translation: CALWRGLGKKIKVF.